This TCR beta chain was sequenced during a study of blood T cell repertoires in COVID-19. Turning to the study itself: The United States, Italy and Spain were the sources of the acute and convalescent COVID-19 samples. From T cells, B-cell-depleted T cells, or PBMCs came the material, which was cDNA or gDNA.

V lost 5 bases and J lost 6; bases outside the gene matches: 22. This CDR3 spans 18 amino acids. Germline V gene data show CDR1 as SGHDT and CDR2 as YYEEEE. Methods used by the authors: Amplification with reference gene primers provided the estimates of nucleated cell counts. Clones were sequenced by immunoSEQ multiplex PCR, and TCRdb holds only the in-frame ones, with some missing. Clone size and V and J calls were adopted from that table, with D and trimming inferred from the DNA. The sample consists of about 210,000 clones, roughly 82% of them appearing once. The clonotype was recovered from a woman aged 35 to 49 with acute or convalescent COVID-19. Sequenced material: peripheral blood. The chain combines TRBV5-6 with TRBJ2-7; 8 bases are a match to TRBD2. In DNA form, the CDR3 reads TGTGCCAGCAGAAACCGACGTGGGAGCGGGAGAGGTTTAGGCGAGCAGTACTTC. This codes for CASRNRRGSGRGLGEQYF.